These T cell receptor beta chains were read from a single sample in a study of Graves' ophthalmopathy and Graves' hyperthyroidism. A single record per CDR3 protein comes from TCRdb applying MiXCR to the multiplex PCR reads. Of around 1,200,000 distinct CDR3 sequences in the sample, about 36% were seen once. The sequencing sample was made of peripheral blood or thyroid tissue (not recorded which). The receptors here all came from an adult man with Graves' hyperthyroidism. CDR3s include the opening cysteine and the closing phenylalanine or tryptophan. Fields, in order: CDR3 length, J gene, V gene, CDR3 protein.

15 . TRBV9 CASSATTDREGEQFF
15 TRBJ1-4 TRBV9 CASSVGGQSNEKLFF
15 TRBJ2-5 TRBV20-1 CSASKGSGGSETQYF
13 TRBJ1-6 TRBV19 CATRTGDFSPLHF
14 TRBJ2-5 TRBV6-6 CASREQGAQETQYF
14 TRBJ1-6 TRBV6-6 CASSDGQSSSPLHF
13 TRBJ1-6 TRBV30 CAWSLERQYPLHF
15 TRBJ1-1 TRBV7-2 CASSLARARDTEAFF
17 TRBJ1-5 TRBV10-3 CAISETTRAGVTWPQHF
13 TRBJ1-2 TRBV29-1 CSVDLTGDDGYTF
15 TRBJ2-5 TRBV12-3/TRBV12-4 CASSSTGLSQETQYF
14 TRBJ1-1 TRBV10-3 CAIGRDRARTEAFF
13 TRBJ2-5 TRBV7-2 CASSLARPETQYF
16 TRBJ2-2 TRBV5-1 CASSLTRTGQGGELFF
15 TRBJ1-2 TRBV7-9 CASSPSGLHNYGYTF
13 TRBJ2-5 TRBV5-1 CASSLGEQGTQYF
14 TRBJ1-5 TRBV19 CASRKMAGNQPQHF
14 TRBJ1-5 TRBV28 CASTQGQLGQPQHF
15 TRBJ1-5 TRBV5-1 CASSRSPDSNQPQHF
15 TRBJ2-7 TRBV12-3/TRBV12-4 CASSSRLAGSYEQYF
17 TRBJ1-2 TRBV13 CASSPAGQRYREYGYTF
13 TRBJ1-2 TRBV29-1 CSVQGGGGYGYTF
13 TRBJ2-2 TRBV20-1 CSASLIWAGELFF
18 TRBJ2-6 TRBV5-1 CASSYGTGSFPGANVLTF
16 TRBJ1-5 TRBV12-3/TRBV12-4 CASSLGQLIYNQPQHF
15 TRBJ2-7 TRBV12-3/TRBV12-4 CASSPGTPSSYEQYF
13 TRBJ1-1 TRBV24-1 CATSAPSTTEAFF
15 TRBJ1-1 TRBV5-6 CASSQGPEWVTEAFF
12 TRBJ1-3 TRBV7-2 CASSLQASTIYF
16 TRBJ2-7 TRBV5-1 CASSPWGQGGPYEQYF
15 TRBJ2-5 TRBV7-2 CASTTGLAVQETQYF
10 TRBJ2-5 TRBV29-1 CSFGEETQYF
15 TRBJ1-6 TRBV20-1 CSAFWRTGFSSPLHF
15 TRBJ2-2 TRBV7-9 CASSTPTVNTGELFF
15 TRBJ2-7 TRBV5-1 CASRTGTSASYEQYF
13 TRBJ1-2 TRBV28 CASSLPGGNGYTF
14 TRBJ2-2 TRBV4-3 CASSQVSGTGELFF
15 TRBJ2-7 TRBV5-1 CASSFEGQGSREQYF
15 TRBJ2-2 TRBV7-9 CASSLSGRNTGELSW
14 TRBJ2-7 TRBV18 CASSPPTRLGPQYF
13 TRBJ1-2 TRBV29-1 CSTRQGGGYGYTF